The 30 T cell receptor beta chains listed next were all sequenced from one sample in a study of neurological immune-mediated disorders. TCRdb redid the calling of the 5' RACE reads with MiXCR, one entry per CDR3 protein. The repertoire holds about 65,000 distinct CDR3 sequences, around 4% seen once, with around 2.6% in the top ten. Sequenced: PBMCs. The receptor set was obtained from a man in his fifties or sixties with multiple sclerosis.

This clonotype was recorded once. V usage is TRBV6-5 and J usage is TRBJ2-2, with D uncertain. This CDR3 is 13 amino acids long. Trimming pared 2 bases from V and 7 bases from J, leaving 8 bases between. CDR1 is MNHEY, CDR2 SVGAGI, per germline. The CDR3 region is CASSYGKLGELFF. CDR3 in DNA: TGTGCCAGCAGTTACGGTAAACTCGGGGAGCTGTTTTTT.

This clonotype was detected ten times or more. The chain has TRBV20-1 and TRBJ2-7, with 7 bases fitting TRBD1. Germline-derived CDR1 and CDR2 are DFQATT and SNEGSKA (reference sequence). The CDR3 spans 14 residues. V lost 6 bases to trimming and J lost 3 bases; unmatched junction nucleotides: 11. The CDR3 sequence: CSANPGTDYYEQYF. CDR3 in DNA: TGCAGTGCCAATCCCGGGACAGACTACTACGAGCAGTACTTC.

This clonotype was detected many times. This chain's CDR3 is CASSSPIADTQYF. DNA for the CDR3: TGTGCCAGCAGCTCGCCGATCGCAGATACGCAGTATTTT. The chain links TRBV7-2 to TRBJ2-3, with D unclear. This CDR3 is built from 13 residues. Per the germline V gene, CDR1 is SGHTA and CDR2 is FQGNSA. The germline V and J ends were trimmed by 4 bases and 4 bases, with 9 bases remaining between them.

This clonotype was detected many times. The chain couples TRBV12-3 or TRBV12-4 to TRBJ2-1; 14 positions agree with TRBD2. The CDR3 is made up of 14 amino acids. V shed 5 bases, J shed 8 bases, and the junction held 2 bases outside the gene matches. The CDR3 DNA reads as TGTGCCAGCAGTGGACTAGCGGGGGGTCATGAGCAGTTCTTC. Protein sequence: CASSGLAGGHEQFF.

This clonotype was detected many times. The CDR3 nucleotides read TGTGCCAGCAGTTTAGCCCGCCGACTAGCGGGGGAGGGTAATGAGCAGTTCTTC. Protein sequence: CASSLARRLAGEGNEQFF. The chain recombines TRBV12-3 or TRBV12-4 with TRBJ2-1; TRBD2 matches at 12 bases. The CDR3 loop spans 18 amino acids. V lost 0 bases to trimming and J lost 7 bases; unmatched junction nucleotides: 10.

This clonotype was seen ten or more times. The chain uses TRBV7-9 and TRBJ2-6; D is uncertain. Germline CDR1 reads SEHNR; CDR2 reads FQNEAQ (reference sequence). The CDR3 length is 15 residues. Trimming shortened V by 5 bases and J by 0 bases, and 8 bases separated the two germline ends. As DNA, the CDR3 is TGTGCCAGCAGCCCCGCCGGCTCTGGGGCCAACGTCCTGACTTTC. Translated: CASSPAGSGANVLTF.

This clonotype was recorded at least ten times. This rearrangement joins TRBV5-1 to TRBJ2-3; D not certain. CDR1 is SGHRS, CDR2 YFSETQ, per germline. The CDR3 covers 15 residues. V was clipped by 2 bases and J by 0 bases, with 10 bases between them. In DNA, the CDR3 is TGCGCCAGCAGCTTAGGCCAGATAAGCACAGATACGCAGTATTTT. Translated, it gives CASSLGQISTDTQYF.

A remark on this clonotype: A read error is possible here, since a much larger clone lies one base away. V and J are TRBV5-1 and TRBJ2-3; 8 bases fit TRBD1. This CDR3 is built from 18 residues. Germline CDR1 SGHRS, CDR2 YFSETQ. V was pared by 4 bases and J by 5 bases, with 18 bases of the junction left unmatched. This CDR3 is CASSTYPPGQAYIDTQYF. The CDR3 DNA reads TGCGCCAGCAGCACCTACCCACCGGGACAGGCCTACATAGATACGCAGTATTTT.

This clonotype appeared many times. This chain joins TRBV9 and TRBJ2-1, with D hard to call. The CDR3 loop spans 14 amino acids. Germline CDR1 is SGDLS and CDR2 is YYNGEE. The V and J ends lost 0 bases and 5 bases respectively, with 9 bases between them. CDR3 residues: CASSVDSAHNEQFF. The DNA of the CDR3 is TGTGCCAGCAGCGTAGATTCAGCCCACAATGAGCAGTTCTTC.

In this sample, this clonotype turned up many times. The chain combines TRBV5-1 with TRBJ2-2; D is unclear. Trimming took 3 bases from V and 2 from J, leaving 8 bases between them. Germline CDR1 and CDR2: SGHRS and YFSETQ. CDR3 length: 14 residues. CDR3 nucleotides: TGCGCCAGCAGCTACTCAGGAAACACCGGGGAGCTGTTTTTT. The encoded protein is CASSYSGNTGELFF.

This clonotype was observed a few times. This sequence joins TRBV5-5 and TRBJ2-3; no definite D call. This CDR3 is 15 amino acids long. Per the germline V gene, CDR1 is SGHKS and CDR2 is YYEKEE (reference sequence). Trimming cost V 0 bases and J 2 bases, with 10 bases left between them. This CDR3 reads CASSLVHRNTDTQYF. CDR3 bases: TGTGCCAGCAGCTTGGTCCACCGGAACACAGATACGCAGTATTTT.

This clonotype was recorded many times. V usage is TRBV6-1 and J usage is TRBJ1-2; 7 bases are shared with TRBD1. Unmatched junction bases numbered 12, after V lost 7 bases and J lost 7 bases. Germline lookup yields CDR1 MNHNS and CDR2 SASEGT. The CDR3 has 14 amino acids. CDR3 bases: TGTGCCAGCATCTTTCTTTGGGCAGGGGGTGGCTACACCTTC. It codes for CASIFLWAGGGYTF.

This clonotype was detected ten times or more. The V and J genes are TRBV20-1 and TRBJ2-3; 7 nucleotides match TRBD1. Germline trimming cut 3 bases from V and 1 base from J; bases unmatched to any gene: 7. Germline V gives CDR1 DFQATT, CDR2 SNEGSKA (reference sequence). The CDR3 is made up of 15 amino acids. The CDR3 sequence: CSASAQGSGTDTQYF. In DNA, the CDR3 is TGCAGTGCTAGTGCACAGGGGAGCGGCACAGATACGCAGTATTTT.

At least ten counts were recorded for this clonotype. The chain recombines TRBV30 with TRBJ2-1; D call uncertain. The V and J ends lost 5 bases and 6 bases respectively, with 8 bases between them. The CDR3 sequence is 11 residues long. Germline CDR1 is GTSNPN and CDR2 is SVGIG (reference sequence). The CDR3 is CAWGLINEQFF. The CDR3 DNA follows: TGTGCCTGGGGGCTTATCAATGAGCAGTTCTTC.

This clonotype showed up many times. This rearrangement joins TRBV27 to TRBJ1-2; D might be TRBD1 (5 bases). The CDR3 spans 15 residues. CDR1 is MNHEY and CDR2 is SMNVEV in the germline V gene (reference sequence). V was pared by 5 bases and J by 4 bases, with 17 bases between. CDR3 nucleotides: TGTGCCAGCAGTACGCGGACGGGGGGAGGCTATGGCTACACCTTC. It translates to CASSTRTGGGYGYTF.

Details on this clonotype: A much bigger clone sits one base away, suggesting this may be a read error. The CDR3 coding sequence is TGTGCCAGCAGCCAAGCCGGGACAATTGGGAACATTCAGTACTTC. Its protein is CASSQAGTIGNIQYF. V and J are TRBV14 and TRBJ2-4; D perhaps matches TRBD1 (6 bases). Germline loops: CDR1 SGHDN, CDR2 FVKESK. The CDR3 runs 15 residues. Trimming took 1 base from V and 7 from J, leaving 14 bases between them.

This clonotype was counted at least ten times. The genes are TRBV5-6 and TRBJ2-4; 7 nucleotides line up with TRBD1. The CDR3 sequence is 14 residues long. Per the germline V gene, CDR1 is SGHDT and CDR2 is YYEEEE. V lost 2 bases, J lost 6 bases, and 5 bases stayed unmatched. The CDR3 protein is CASSFRTGTNIQYF. The DNA of the CDR3 is TGTGCCAGCAGCTTTCGGACAGGAACAAACATTCAGTACTTC.

This clonotype was seen ten or more times. A read error may account for a junction end that differs from germline. J is TRBJ2-1 and V is TRBV5-4; D may match TRBD1 or TRBD2 (5 bases each). Germline CDR1 reads SGHNT; CDR2 reads YYREEE (reference sequence). This CDR3 is 12 amino acids long. The CDR3 here is CASSSYRAGTVF. The CDR3 DNA reads as TGTGCCAGCAGCTCTTATAGGGCAGGGACGGTCTTC.

This clonotype was observed many times. V is TRBV20-1 and J is TRBJ1-5, with D maybe TRBD1 (5 bases). Between the trimmed V and J ends, which lost 3 bases and 1 base, there was a span of 16 bases. In germline, CDR1 is DFQATT, CDR2 SNEGSKA (reference sequence). The CDR3 extends over 16 amino acids. Here the CDR3 DNA reads TGCAGTGCTAGGCTGCCGAGGGGAGAAAGCAATCAGCCCCAGCATTTT. This codes for CSARLPRGESNQPQHF.

Many counts were recorded for this clonotype. V and J are TRBV7-3 and TRBJ2-1, with D possibly being TRBD2 (6 bases). CDR1 and CDR2 from the germline V gene are SGHTA and FQGTGA. With 5 bases removed from V and 6 bases from J, the gap between germline ends came to 11 bases. The CDR3 sequence is 13 residues long. The CDR3 loop reads CASSAGLLNEQFF. The CDR3 coding sequence is TGTGCCAGCAGCGCGGGACTGCTCAATGAGCAGTTCTTC.

This clonotype was observed at least ten times. The V gene is TRBV6-1, the J gene TRBJ1-5, with a tentative D call TRBD1 (5 bases). V dropped 6 bases and J dropped 5 bases, with 8 bases sitting between them. This CDR3 region has 12 residues. The germline gives CDR1 MNHNS, CDR2 SASEGT. DNA for the CDR3: TGTGCCAGCAGGGTGACAGATCAGCCCCAGCATTTT. This translates into CASRVTDQPQHF.

The chain joins TRBV18 to TRBJ2-1; a weak D match, TRBD1 (5 bases). Germline V gives CDR1 KGHSH, CDR2 LQKENI. Trimming stripped 2 bases from V and 8 bases from J, with 7 bases between. This CDR3 is built from 12 residues. CDR3 amino acids: CASSPAGYEQFF. CDR3 DNA sequence: TGTGCCAGCTCACCAGCAGGGTATGAGCAGTTCTTC.

There are many counts of this clonotype. The chain joins TRBV18 to TRBJ1-5; weak D call: TRBD1 (5 bases). This CDR3 is 15 amino acids long. Trimming shortened V by 2 bases and J by 2 bases, and 10 bases separated the two germline ends. Germline V gene data show CDR1 as KGHSH and CDR2 as LQKENI. In nucleotides, the CDR3 is TGTGCCAGCTCACCAGAGGGGCTCGGCAATCAGCCCCAGCATTTT. It yields the protein CASSPEGLGNQPQHF.

By share, this clonotype ranks as medium-sized (0.01 to 0.1%). The chain recombines TRBV20-1 with TRBJ2-2; D is uncertain. Looked up from germline, CDR1 is DFQATT and CDR2 is SNEGSKA (reference sequence). The CDR3 consists of 12 residues. V lost 0 bases to trimming and J lost 8 bases, with 7 bases between them. In nucleotides, the CDR3 is TGCAGTGCTAGAGAAGCAAGAGGGGAGCTGTTTTTT. The encoded protein is CSAREARGELFF.

In this sample, this clonotype turned up many times. V gene TRBV5-1 combines with J gene TRBJ2-3; D is perhaps TRBD1 or TRBD2 (5 bases each). The germline V and J ends were trimmed by 4 bases and 4 bases, with 22 bases remaining between them. Germline V gene lookup returns CDR1 SGHRS and CDR2 YFSETQ. This CDR3 has 17 amino acids. CDR3 sequence (DNA): TGCGCCAGCAGCACTAGAAAACAGGCTCTCCGGGCAGATACGCAGTATTTT. It specifies CASSTRKQALRADTQYF. The entire variable domain, with the rest obtained from reference TRBV5-1 and TRBJ2-3, is as follows: KAGVTQTPRYLIKTRGQQVTLSCSPISGHRSVSWYQQTPGQGLQFLFEYFSETQRNKGNFPGRFSGRQFSNSRSEMNVSTLELGDSALYLCASSTRKQALRADTQYFGPGTRLTVL.

The table lists this clonotype with many counts. The J gene is TRBJ2-1, the V gene TRBV2, with 13 bases fitting TRBD2. Germline loops: CDR1 SNHLY, CDR2 FYNNEI. The CDR3 runs to 15 residues. J lost 10 bases, V lost 7 bases, and 10 bases had no gene match. CDR3 DNA: TGTGCCAGCAACACCTACGGGACTAGCGGGGAAGAGCAGTTCTTC. This translates into CASNTYGTSGEEQFF.

This clonotype has a count of ten or more. V is TRBV5-1 and J is TRBJ2-5; D may correspond to TRBD1 or TRBD2 (5 bases each). The CDR3 is 13 amino acids. Germline-derived CDR1 and CDR2 are SGHRS and YFSETQ. Deletions cut 4 bases from V and 7 bases from J, with 14 bases between. The CDR3 nucleotides read TGCGCCAGCAGCCCCGAGGGGCGAGGGACCCAGTACTTC. This translates into CASSPEGRGTQYF.

This clonotype was detected many times. The V call is TRBV10-2, the J call TRBJ2-3; the match to TRBD1 covers 8 bases. The CDR3 has 14 amino acids. Per germline, CDR1 WSHSY and CDR2 SAAADI. Trimming at V came to 5 bases and at J to 8 bases, leaving 9 bases not matched to a gene. CDR3 DNA: TGCGCCAGCAGTACAGGGGGACAAGGGGGTACGCAGTATTTT. Its translation is CASSTGGQGGTQYF.

This clonotype was observed many times. The chain joins TRBV6-5 to TRBJ1-2; TRBD1 agrees at 8 bases. The CDR3 is 14 amino acids. Unmatched junction bases numbered 3, after V lost 2 bases and J lost 4 bases. Germline assignment: CDR1 MNHEY and CDR2 SVGAGI. CDR3 sequence: CASSYQQGGYGYTF. In DNA, the CDR3 is TGTGCCAGCAGTTACCAACAGGGGGGCTATGGCTACACCTTC.

The sample holds a few counts of this clonotype. A much larger clone lies one base from this, so it may be a read error. The chain uses TRBV12-3 or TRBV12-4 and TRBJ2-7, with TRBD1 as a possible D gene (5 bases). This CDR3 contains 11 residues. Trimming took 6 bases from V and 7 from J, leaving 10 bases between them. The CDR3 nucleotides read TGTGCCAGCAGACACGACAGAGAGCAGTACTTC. Amino acids: CASRHDREQYF.